The 8 T cell receptor beta chains reported below all come from one sample, sequenced in a study of CD8 T cells in ankylosing spondylitis. A single record per CDR3 protein comes from TCRdb applying MiXCR to the 5' RACE reads. Altogether approximately 350,000 distinct CDR3 sequences are present, under 15% being singletons, with the ten largest covering 1.1%. What was sequenced was blood, either unsorted or a sorted T cell fraction (not recorded which). The receptors were gathered from a male donor with ankylosing spondylitis or in good health (not recorded which).

The chain joins TRBV4-1 to TRBJ2-1, with D unclear. CDR1 is MGHRA, CDR2 YSYEKL, per germline. The CDR3 length is 15 residues. The germline V and J ends were trimmed by 1 base and 0 bases, with 7 bases remaining between them. CDR3: CASSQGRISYNEQFF. The CDR3 coding sequence is TGCGCCAGCAGCCAAGGACGCATCTCCTACAATGAGCAGTTCTTC.

The chain joins TRBV15 to TRBJ2-7; D is unclear. The CDR3 is made up of 15 amino acids. The germline gives CDR1 LNHNV, CDR2 YYDKDF (reference sequence). V lost 0 bases, J lost 2 bases, and 11 bases lay in between. CDR3 sequence: CATSRDPNAAYEQYF. The CDR3 DNA reads TGTGCCACCAGCAGAGATCCTAACGCCGCCTACGAGCAGTACTTC.

In this sample, this clonotype turned up a few times. This chain links TRBV14 with TRBJ2-3; the D is unclear. Trimming removed 0 bases from V and 0 bases from J, with 13 bases in between. The CDR3 covers 17 residues. CDR1 and CDR2 (germline): SGHDN, FVKESK. The CDR3 protein is CASSQDRSEISTDTQYF. CDR3 nucleotide sequence: TGTGCCAGCAGCCAAGATCGGAGCGAAATTAGCACAGATACGCAGTATTTT.

V usage is TRBV20-1 and J usage is TRBJ2-1; tentatively, D is TRBD2 (5 bases). Trimming left V 3 bases short and J 2 bases short, with 14 bases between. This CDR3 spans 15 amino acids. CDR1 is DFQATT and CDR2 is SNEGSKA in the germline V gene (reference sequence). DNA for the CDR3: TGCAGTGCTAGTTACGGGGAAAGGGCCTACAATGAGCAGTTCTTC. This encodes CSASYGERAYNEQFF.

J is TRBJ2-2 and V is TRBV5-5; TRBD1 might be the D (5 bases). V was trimmed by 4 bases and J by 4 bases, leaving 14 bases between them. The CDR3 is 15 amino acids. Germline CDR1 and CDR2: SGHKS and YYEKEE (reference sequence). CDR3 residues: CASSRVGRVTGELFF. As DNA, the CDR3 is TGTGCCAGCAGCCGCGTGGGGCGCGTCACCGGGGAGCTGTTTTTT.

The chain recombines TRBV5-1 with TRBJ2-7; D is uncertain. Trimming took off 8 bases at V and 3 bases at J, with 18 bases between the two ends. The length of the CDR3 is 14 residues. CDR1 is SGHRS, CDR2 YFSETQ, per germline. The CDR3: CASNTGSMGYEQYF. The CDR3 DNA sequence: TGCGCCAGTAATACCGGCAGTATGGGCTACGAGCAGTACTTC. Filled out from reference TRBV5-1 and TRBJ2-7, the complete variable domain reads KAGVTQTPRYLIKTRGQQVTLSCSPISGHRSVSWYQQTPGQGLQFLFEYFSETQRNKGNFPGRFSGRQFSNSRSEMNVSTLELGDSALYLCASNTGSMGYEQYFGPGTRLTVT.

This clonotype was detected ten times or more. CDR3 amino acids: CASSEDRYEQYF. The CDR3 coding sequence is TGCGCCAGCAGCGAGGACAGGTACGAGCAGTACTTC. The chain is built from TRBV5-1 and TRBJ2-7; 7 bases align to TRBD1. Germline loops: CDR1 SGHRS, CDR2 YFSETQ. V was pared by 4 bases and J by 4 bases, with 2 bases of the junction left unmatched. The CDR3 is 12 amino acids.

This clonotype has a handful of counts. The chain employs TRBV7-2 and TRBJ1-2; 8 nucleotides agree with TRBD1. The CDR3 totals 15 residues. Germline assignment: CDR1 SGHTA and CDR2 FQGNSA. V lost 7 bases to trimming and J lost 4 bases; unmatched junction nucleotides: 11. This CDR3 is CASTTNDRGPYGYTF. The DNA of the CDR3 is TGTGCCAGCACCACCAATGACAGGGGCCCCTATGGCTACACCTTC. Full variable domain (rest looked up from reference TRBV7-2 and TRBJ1-2): GAGVSQSPSNKVTEKGKDVELRCDPISGHTALYWYRQSLGQGLEFLIYFQGNSAPDKSGLPSDRFSAERTGGSVSTLTIQRTQQEDSAVYLCASTTNDRGPYGYTFGSGTRLTVV.